This entry describes one TCR beta chain. As yet, its antigen is unknown. These data belong to a study of identical twins. Overall study results and limits: Conclusions leaned on cross-sectional statistical analysis and did not track the same donors over time.

The CDR3 contains 15 residues. V shed 4 bases and J shed 4 bases, with 14 bases lying between them. CDR1 is SGHRS and CDR2 is YFSETQ in the germline V gene. Donors uniformly comprised healthy Caucasians. From the 5' RACE reads, TCRdb called clonotypes with MiXCR, one entry per CDR3 protein. The data show 1.5 million to 2 million distinct CDR3 sequences, around 29% seen once. This receptor was taken from a newborn girl in good health. This chain uses TRBV5-1 with TRBJ2-2; D remains ambiguous. The source material was cord blood. CDR3 region: CASSPRFVGTGELFF. CDR3 nucleotides: TGCGCCAGCAGCCCCCGCTTCGTGGGCACCGGGGAGCTGTTTTTT.